This T cell receptor beta chain was found in a study of CD8+ T cells in alopecia areata. Treatment in this sample: oral pan-JAK inhibitor, 5-10 mg twice daily. Isolated RNA was reverse transcribed into cDNA used as the sequencing template. Clones were sequenced by immunoSEQ multiplex PCR, and TCRdb holds only the in-frame ones, with some missing. Found here are 150,000 to 200,000 clones, around 58% of them singletons; the top ten hold 16%. The origin of this receptor is a human donor with alopecia areata. The input for sequencing was CD4+ T cells sorted from blood, taken at approximately week 56, from a patient treated with tofacitinib.

CDR3 region: CASSLEGGQPQHF. CDR3 bases: TGTGCCAGCAGCTTGGAGGGCGGTCAGCCCCAGCATTTT. The J gene is TRBJ1-5, the V gene TRBV5-4, with D unclear. Germline V gives CDR1 SGHNT, CDR2 YYREEE (reference sequence). The CDR3 spans 13 residues. Trimming pared 0 bases from V and 6 bases from J, leaving 7 bases between.